The clone carrying this T cell receptor beta chain was detected many times. As yet, its antigen is unknown. Germline V lookup: CDR1 MNHEY, CDR2 SVGEGT. The CDR3 runs 14 residues. V lost 10 bases to trimming and J lost 5 bases, with 20 bases between them. These data belong to a study of identical twins. TCRdb independently ran MiXCR on the 5' RACE reads; one entry per CDR3 protein. The sample carries around 160,000 distinct CDR3 sequences, around 3.6% recorded once. The study, taken as a whole, reports: For monozygotic twins, models underestimated out-of-frame TCR alpha sharing. Instead of following the same donors, the conclusions were based on cross-sectional statistical analysis.

Everyone who gave samples was a healthy Caucasian. The clonotype was recovered from a young man in good health. The sample was memory T cells sorted from blood. The chain couples TRBV6-2 or TRBV6-3 to TRBJ1-1; TRBD1 might be the D (5 bases). Written as DNA, the CDR3 is TGTGCCACAAGGTTGGAAGGGGTGGGGACTGAAGCTTTCTTT. Encoded protein: CATRLEGVGTEAFF.